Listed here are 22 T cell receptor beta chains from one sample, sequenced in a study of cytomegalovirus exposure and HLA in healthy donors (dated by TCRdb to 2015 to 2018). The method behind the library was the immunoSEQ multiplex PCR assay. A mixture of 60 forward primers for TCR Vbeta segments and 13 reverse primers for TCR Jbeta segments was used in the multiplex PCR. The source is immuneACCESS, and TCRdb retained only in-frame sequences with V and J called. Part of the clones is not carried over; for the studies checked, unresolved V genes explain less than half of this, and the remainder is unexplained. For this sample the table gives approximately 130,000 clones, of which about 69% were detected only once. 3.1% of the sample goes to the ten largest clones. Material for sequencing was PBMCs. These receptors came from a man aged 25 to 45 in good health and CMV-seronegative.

CDR3 sequence (DNA): TGTGCCAGCTCACCTGGACAGAATAATCAGCCCCAGCATTTT. Its translation: CASSPGQNNQPQHF. The V call is TRBV18, the J call TRBJ1-5; TRBD1 is a possible D gene (6 bases). CDR3 length: 14 residues. CDR1 is KGHSH and CDR2 is LQKENI in the germline V gene. The V end lost 3 bases, the J end lost 4 bases, and 10 bases lay between the germline ends.

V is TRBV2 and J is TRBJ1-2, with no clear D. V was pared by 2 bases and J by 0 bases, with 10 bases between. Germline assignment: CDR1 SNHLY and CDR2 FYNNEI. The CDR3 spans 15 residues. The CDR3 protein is CASSEPRKANYGYTF. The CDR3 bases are TGTGCCAGCAGTGAACCCAGAAAAGCTAACTATGGCTACACCTTC.

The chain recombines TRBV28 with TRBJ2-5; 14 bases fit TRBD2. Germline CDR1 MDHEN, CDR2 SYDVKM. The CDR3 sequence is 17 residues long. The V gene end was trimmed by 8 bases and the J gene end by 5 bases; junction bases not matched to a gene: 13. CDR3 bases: TGTGCCAGCCGTCCCTCGGGACTAGCGGGGGTGGGTGAGACCCAGTACTTC. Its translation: CASRPSGLAGVGETQYF.

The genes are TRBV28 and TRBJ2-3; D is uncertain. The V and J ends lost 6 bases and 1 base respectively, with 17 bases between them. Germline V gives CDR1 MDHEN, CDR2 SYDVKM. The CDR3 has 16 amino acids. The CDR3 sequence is CASSPPTRTGTDTQYF. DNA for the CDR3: TGTGCCAGCAGCCCCCCCACTCGTACTGGCACAGATACGCAGTATTTT. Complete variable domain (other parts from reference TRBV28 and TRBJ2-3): DVKVTQSSRYLVKRTGEKVFLECVQDMDHENMFWYRQDPGLGLRLIYFSYDVKMKEKGDIPEGYSVSREKKERFSLILESASTNQTSMYLCASSPPTRTGTDTQYFGPGTRLTVL.

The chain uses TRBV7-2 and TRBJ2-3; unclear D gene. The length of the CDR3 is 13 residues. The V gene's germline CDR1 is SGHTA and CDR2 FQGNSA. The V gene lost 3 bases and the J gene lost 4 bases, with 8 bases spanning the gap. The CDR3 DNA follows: TGTGCCAGCAGCTTCACTTCCCCAGATACGCAGTATTTT. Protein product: CASSFTSPDTQYF.

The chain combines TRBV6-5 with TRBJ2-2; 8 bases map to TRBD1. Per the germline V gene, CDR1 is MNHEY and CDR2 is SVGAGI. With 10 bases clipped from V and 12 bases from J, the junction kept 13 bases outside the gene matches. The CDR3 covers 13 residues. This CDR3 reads CATRMTGVPQLFF. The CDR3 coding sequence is TGTGCCACCAGAATGACAGGGGTTCCCCAGCTGTTTTTT.

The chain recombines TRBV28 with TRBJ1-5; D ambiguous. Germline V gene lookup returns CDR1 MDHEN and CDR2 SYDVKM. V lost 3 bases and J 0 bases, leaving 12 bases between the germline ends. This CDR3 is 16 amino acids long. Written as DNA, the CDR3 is TGTGCCAGCAGTTTTACGGGAGATTATAGCAATCAGCCCCAGCATTTT. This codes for CASSFTGDYSNQPQHF.

CDR3 loop: CSVRTGVETQYF. CDR3 DNA: TGCAGCGTTCGGACAGGGGTAGAGACCCAGTACTTC. The J gene is TRBJ2-5, the V gene TRBV29-1, with 9 bases identical to TRBD1. V gave up 5 bases and J gave up 4 bases; unmatched junction bases: 2. The CDR3 length is 12 residues. CDR1 and CDR2 (germline): SQVTM, ANQGSEA.

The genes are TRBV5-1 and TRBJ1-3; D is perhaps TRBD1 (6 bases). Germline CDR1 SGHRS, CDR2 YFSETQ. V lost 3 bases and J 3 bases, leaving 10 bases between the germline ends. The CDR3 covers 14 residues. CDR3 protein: CASSSGGVGNTIYF. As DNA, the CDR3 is TGCGCCAGCAGCTCTGGGGGCGTTGGAAACACCATATATTTT.

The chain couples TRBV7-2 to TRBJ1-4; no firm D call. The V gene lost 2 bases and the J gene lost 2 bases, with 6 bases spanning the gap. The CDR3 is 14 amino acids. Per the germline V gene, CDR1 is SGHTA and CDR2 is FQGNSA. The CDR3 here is CASSLSPTNEKLFF. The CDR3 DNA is TGTGCCAGCAGCTTAAGCCCCACTAATGAAAAACTGTTTTTT.

The CDR3 loop reads CASTPPDKETQYF. Written as DNA, the CDR3 is TGTGCCAGCACTCCCCCGGACAAAGAGACCCAGTACTTC. The chain couples TRBV6-6 to TRBJ2-5; maybe TRBD1 (5 bases). V was clipped by 7 bases and J by 3 bases, with 12 bases between them. The CDR3 runs 13 residues. Germline V CDR1 and CDR2: MNHNY, SVGAGI (reference sequence).

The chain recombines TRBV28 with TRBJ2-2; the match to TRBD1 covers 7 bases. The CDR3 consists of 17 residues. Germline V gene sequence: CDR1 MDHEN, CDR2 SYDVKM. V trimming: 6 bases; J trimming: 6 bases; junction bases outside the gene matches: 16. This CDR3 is CASSTMRGTAVAGELFF. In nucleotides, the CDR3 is TGTGCCAGCAGCACTATGAGGGGGACAGCGGTGGCCGGGGAGCTGTTTTTT.

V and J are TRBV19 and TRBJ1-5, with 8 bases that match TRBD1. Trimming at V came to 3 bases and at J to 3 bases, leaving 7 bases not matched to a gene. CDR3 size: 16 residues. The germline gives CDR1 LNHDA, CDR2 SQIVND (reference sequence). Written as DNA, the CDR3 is TGTGCCAGTAGTATCGTCGGACAGGGTACCAATCAGCCCCAGCATTTT. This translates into CASSIVGQGTNQPQHF.

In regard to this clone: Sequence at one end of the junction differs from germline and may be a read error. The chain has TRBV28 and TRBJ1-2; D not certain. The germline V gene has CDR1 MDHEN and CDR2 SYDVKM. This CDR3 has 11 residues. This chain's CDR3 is CASSLRRRPHF. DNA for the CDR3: TGTGCCAGCAGTTTAAGACGGAGGCCTCACTTC.

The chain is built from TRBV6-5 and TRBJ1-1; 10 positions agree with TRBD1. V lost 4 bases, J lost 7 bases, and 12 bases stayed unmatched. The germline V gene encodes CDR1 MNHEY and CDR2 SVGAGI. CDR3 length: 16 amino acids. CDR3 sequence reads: CASSSHLRQGASEAFF. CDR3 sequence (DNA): TGTGCCAGCAGTTCCCACCTTAGACAGGGGGCAAGTGAAGCTTTCTTT.

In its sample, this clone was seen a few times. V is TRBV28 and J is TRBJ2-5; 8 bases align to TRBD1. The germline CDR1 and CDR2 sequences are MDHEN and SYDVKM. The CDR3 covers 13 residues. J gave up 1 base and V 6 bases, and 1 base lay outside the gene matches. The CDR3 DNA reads TGTGCCAGCAGGGGACAGGCCCAAGAGACCCAGTACTTC. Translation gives CASRGQAQETQYF.

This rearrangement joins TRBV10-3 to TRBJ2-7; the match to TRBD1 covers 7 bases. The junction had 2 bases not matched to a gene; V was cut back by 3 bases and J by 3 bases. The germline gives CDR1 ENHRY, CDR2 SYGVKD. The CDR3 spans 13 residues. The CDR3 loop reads CAISETGVYEQYF. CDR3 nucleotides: TGTGCCATCAGTGAAACAGGGGTCTACGAGCAGTACTTC.

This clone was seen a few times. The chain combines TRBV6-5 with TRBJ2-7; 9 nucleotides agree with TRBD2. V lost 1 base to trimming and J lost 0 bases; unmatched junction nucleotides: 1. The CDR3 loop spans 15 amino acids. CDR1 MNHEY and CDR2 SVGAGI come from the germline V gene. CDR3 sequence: CASSYFSGSSYEQYF. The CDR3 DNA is TGTGCCAGCAGTTACTTTAGCGGGAGCTCCTACGAGCAGTACTTC.

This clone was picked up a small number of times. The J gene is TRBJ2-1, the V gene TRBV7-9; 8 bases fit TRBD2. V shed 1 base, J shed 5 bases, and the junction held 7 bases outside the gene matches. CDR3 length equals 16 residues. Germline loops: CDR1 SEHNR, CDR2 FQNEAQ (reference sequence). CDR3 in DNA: TGTGCCAGCAGCTTAGGCGATAGCGGGGCAAACAATGAGCAGTTCTTC. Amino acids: CASSLGDSGANNEQFF. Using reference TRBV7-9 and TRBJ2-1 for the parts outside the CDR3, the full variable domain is DTGVSQNPRHKITKRGQNVTFRCDPISEHNRLYWYRQTLGQGPEFLTYFQNEAQLEKSRLLSDRFSAERPKGSFSTLEIQRTEQGDSAMYLCASSLGDSGANNEQFFGPGTRLTVL.

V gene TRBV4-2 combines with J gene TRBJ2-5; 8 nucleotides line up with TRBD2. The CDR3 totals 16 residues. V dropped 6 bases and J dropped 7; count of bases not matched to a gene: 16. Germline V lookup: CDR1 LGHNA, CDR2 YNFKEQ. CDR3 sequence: CASSQTSGRTGMTQYF. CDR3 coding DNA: TGTGCCAGCAGTCAAACCAGCGGGAGAACAGGGATGACCCAGTACTTC.

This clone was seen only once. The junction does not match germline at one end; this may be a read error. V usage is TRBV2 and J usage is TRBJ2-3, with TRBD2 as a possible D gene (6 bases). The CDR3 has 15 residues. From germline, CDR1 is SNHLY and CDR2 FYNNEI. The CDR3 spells CASGRAGTSIDTQYF. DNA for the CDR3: TGTGCCAGCGGACGGGCGGGAACTAGCATAGATACGCAGTATTTT.

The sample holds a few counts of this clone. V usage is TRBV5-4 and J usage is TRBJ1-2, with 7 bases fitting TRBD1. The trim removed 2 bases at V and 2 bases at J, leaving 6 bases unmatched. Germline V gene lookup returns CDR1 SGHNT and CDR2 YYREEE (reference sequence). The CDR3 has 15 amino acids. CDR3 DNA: TGTGCCAGCAGCTTCTCTAGACAGGGCAACTATGGCTACACCTTC. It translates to CASSFSRQGNYGYTF.